Shown below are 8 T cell receptor beta chains from a single sample sequenced in a study of T cells expressing NK-cell markers. TCRdb re-called the 5' RACE reads and gives one entry per CDR3 protein, without DNA. The sample table sets out about 260,000 distinct CDR3 sequences. The sequencing input was blood T cells: a sorted CD56 or NKG2C T cell subset, CD4+ or CD8+ T cells, or bulk PBMC T cells (not recorded which). These receptors all come from a woman between 18 and 69 years old in good health.

The chain carries TRBV4-3 and TRBJ1-1; TCRdb reports TRBD1, a call that lacks DNA to check it against. The CDR3 contains 14 residues. Germline CDR1 and CDR2: LGHNA and YSLEER. CDR3 amino acids: CASSQGHPGAEAFF.

The chain has TRBV20-1 and TRBJ1-2; the TCRdb call, TRBD1, lacks DNA for checking. CDR1 is DFQATT and CDR2 is SNEGSKA in the germline V gene (reference sequence). The CDR3 is made up of 13 amino acids. The CDR3 protein is CSASETGAHGYTF.

V gene TRBV19 combines with J gene TRBJ2-1; TCRdb outputs TRBD1, but without DNA this stays unchecked. Germline CDR1 LNHDA, CDR2 SQIVND (reference sequence). The CDR3 is made up of 15 amino acids. CDR3 sequence: CASSMGQGPYNEQFF.

The chain joins TRBV20-1 to TRBJ1-4; the D gene TCRdb calls, TRBD1, cannot be checked with no DNA. This CDR3 spans 12 amino acids. Germline V lookup: CDR1 DFQATT, CDR2 SNEGSKA (reference sequence). CDR3 residues: CSARQGNEKLFF.

V and J are TRBV20-1 and TRBJ2-1; without DNA, the TCRdb call of TRBD2 cannot be checked. The germline V gene encodes CDR1 DFQATT and CDR2 SNEGSKA (reference sequence). This CDR3 has 14 residues. CDR3 loop: CSAFGTSGHNEQFF.

The chain employs TRBV7-2 and TRBJ1-2. This CDR3 has 17 residues. Germline loops: CDR1 SGHTA, CDR2 FQGNSA. The CDR3 sequence: CASSRRGASSSDYGYTF.

The chain couples TRBV10-3 to TRBJ1-3. Germline CDR1 ENHRY, CDR2 SYGVKD. The CDR3 sequence is 13 residues long. This CDR3 reads CAISLRKAYTIYF.

The V call is TRBV20-1, the J call TRBJ2-3; TCRdb's D call of TRBD1 is untestable without DNA. CDR3 length equals 14 residues. Germline V CDR1 and CDR2: DFQATT, SNEGSKA (reference sequence). CDR3 residues: CSARDPRVTDTQYF.